The rows below give T cell receptor beta chains drawn from one sample of a study of T cells in Graves' hyperthyroidism and ophthalmopathy. TCRdb ran MiXCR on the multiplex PCR reads and lists one entry per CDR3 protein. This repertoire shows roughly 400,000 distinct CDR3 sequences, around 15% found once; its top ten account for around 30%. Sequenced material: blood. All receptors come from a man over 45 with Graves' ophthalmopathy. The CDR3 runs from the conserved cysteine through the conserved F or W. The order of the fields is D gene, V gene, J gene, clone size, CDR3 protein, CDR3 DNA. A D gene is named only where the DNA matches it firmly. Expanded clones get a size class; other rows say once, few or many, or leave the size out.

d_gene: -; v_gene: TRBV7-8; j_gene: TRBJ2-1; abundance: many; CDR3aa: CASSLGAGEGVSYNEQFF; CDR3nt: TGTGCCAGCAGCTTAGGGGCGGGAGAGGGGGTCTCCTACAATGAGCAGTTCTTC
d_gene: -; v_gene: TRBV10-1; j_gene: TRBJ2-1; abundance: many; CDR3aa: CASSEKGQSPYNEQFF; CDR3nt: TGCGCCAGCAGTGAGAAGGGTCAGAGCCCATACAATGAGCAGTTCTTC
d_gene: TRBD1; v_gene: TRBV4-1; j_gene: TRBJ2-5; abundance: many; CDR3aa: CASSPRGQRGETQYF; CDR3nt: TGCGCCAGCAGCCCCAGGGGGCAGAGGGGAGAGACCCAGTACTTC
d_gene: -; v_gene: TRBV18; j_gene: TRBJ1-5; abundance: many; CDR3aa: CASSPGLNQPQHF; CDR3nt: TGTGCCAGCTCACCAGGGCTCAATCAGCCCCAGCATTTT
d_gene: TRBD2; v_gene: TRBV6-1; j_gene: TRBJ2-1; abundance: many; CDR3aa: CASSEAGTSGRTEQFF; CDR3nt: TGTGCCAGCAGTGAAGCCGGGACTAGCGGGAGAACCGAGCAGTTCTTC
d_gene: TRBD2; v_gene: TRBV13; j_gene: TRBJ2-5; abundance: few; CDR3aa: CASSPFRGAGTQETQYF; CDR3nt: TGTGCCAGCAGCCCTTTCCGAGGAGCGGGAACTCAAGAGACCCAGTACTTC
d_gene: -; v_gene: TRBV13; j_gene: TRBJ1-4; abundance: -; CDR3aa: CASSLAGPGTNEKLFF; CDR3nt: TGTGCCAGCAGCTTAGCAGGGCCAGGGACTAATGAAAAACTGTTTTTT
d_gene: TRBD1; v_gene: TRBV6-6; j_gene: TRBJ1-2; abundance: -; CDR3aa: CASSYDRGNGYTF; CDR3nt: TGTGCCAGCAGTTACGACAGGGGGAATGGCTACACCTTC
d_gene: TRBD1; v_gene: TRBV6-5; j_gene: TRBJ1-4; abundance: few; CDR3aa: CASSHSGTGLEKLFF; CDR3nt: TGTGCCAGCAGTCACTCGGGGACAGGACTTGAAAAACTGTTTTTT
d_gene: -; v_gene: TRBV6-1; j_gene: TRBJ2-5; abundance: few; CDR3aa: CASSEASPYF; CDR3nt: TGTGCCAGCAGTGAAGCATCCCCGTACTTC